This section outlines one T cell receptor beta chain sequence together with its context. The antigen is not known. Nominally healthy donors provided the samples, though records likely missed some immune exposures. The source of the sample is a study of cytomegalovirus exposure and HLA in healthy donors. The PCR had 60 Vbeta and 13 Jbeta primers. Assay: immunoSEQ multiplex PCR; the TCRdb copy retains only in-frame clones and omits some. The sample gives about 120,000 clones, roughly 83% of which show up once; around 4.5% is in the top ten. Study results and limitations: Generally TCR sequences proved uncommon, though certain public TCRs appeared in numerous donors. On later analysis, the bulk of CMV-associated TCR beta chains appeared to be HLA-restricted.

This CDR3 has 16 residues. CDR1 and CDR2 from the germline V gene are SNHLY and FYNNEI. The chain is built from TRBV2 and TRBJ2-5, with 10 bases lining up with TRBD2. The J call may be in error: the DNA end matches TRBJ2-7 better. The source of this sequence is a man aged 25 to 40 in good health and CMV-seropositive. The sample taken for sequencing was PBMCs. CDR3 region: CASSDIAGGEWYEQYF. In DNA form, the CDR3 reads TGTGCCAGCAGCGACATAGCGGGGGGCGAATGGTACGAGCAGTACTTC.